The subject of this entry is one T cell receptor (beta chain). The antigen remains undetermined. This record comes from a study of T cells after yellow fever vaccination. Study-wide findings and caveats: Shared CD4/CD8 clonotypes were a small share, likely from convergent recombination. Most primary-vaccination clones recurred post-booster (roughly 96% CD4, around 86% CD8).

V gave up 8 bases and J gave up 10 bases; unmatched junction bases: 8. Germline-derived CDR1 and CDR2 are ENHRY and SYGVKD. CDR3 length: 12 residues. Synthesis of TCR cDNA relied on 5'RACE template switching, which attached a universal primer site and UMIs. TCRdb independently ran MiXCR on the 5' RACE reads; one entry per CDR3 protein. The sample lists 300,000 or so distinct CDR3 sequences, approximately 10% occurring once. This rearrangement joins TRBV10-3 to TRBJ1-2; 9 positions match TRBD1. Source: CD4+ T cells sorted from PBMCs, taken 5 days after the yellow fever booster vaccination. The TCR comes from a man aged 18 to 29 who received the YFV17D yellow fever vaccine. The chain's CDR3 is CAISGTGFVYTF. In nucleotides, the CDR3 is TGTGCCATCTCGGGGACAGGGTTCGTCTACACCTTC.